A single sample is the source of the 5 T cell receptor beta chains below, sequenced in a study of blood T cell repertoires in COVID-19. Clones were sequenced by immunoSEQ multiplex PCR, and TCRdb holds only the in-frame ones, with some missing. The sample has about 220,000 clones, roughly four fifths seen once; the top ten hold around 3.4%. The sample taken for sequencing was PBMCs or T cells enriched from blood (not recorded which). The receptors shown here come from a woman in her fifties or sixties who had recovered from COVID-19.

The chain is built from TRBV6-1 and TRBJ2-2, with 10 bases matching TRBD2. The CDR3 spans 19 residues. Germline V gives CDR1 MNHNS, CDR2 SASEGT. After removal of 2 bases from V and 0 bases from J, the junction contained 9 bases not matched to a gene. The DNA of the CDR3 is TGTGCCAGCAGTGAAAGACTAGCGGGCCTTACGTCGAACACCGGGGAGCTGTTTTTT. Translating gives CASSERLAGLTSNTGELFF.

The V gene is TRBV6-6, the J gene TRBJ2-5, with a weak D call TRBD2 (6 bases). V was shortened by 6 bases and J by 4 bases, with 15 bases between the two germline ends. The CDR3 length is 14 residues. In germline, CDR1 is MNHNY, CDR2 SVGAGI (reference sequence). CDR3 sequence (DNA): TGTGCCAGCAGCCCGCCCAGGGAGGTAGAGACCCAGTACTTC. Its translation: CASSPPREVETQYF.

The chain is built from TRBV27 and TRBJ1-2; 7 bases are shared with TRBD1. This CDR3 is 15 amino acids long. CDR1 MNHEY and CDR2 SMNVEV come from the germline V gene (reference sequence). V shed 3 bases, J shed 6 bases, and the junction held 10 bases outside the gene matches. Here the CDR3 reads CASSLTDRPRHGYTF. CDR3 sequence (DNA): TGTGCCAGCAGTTTGACGGACAGGCCTCGGCATGGCTACACCTTC.

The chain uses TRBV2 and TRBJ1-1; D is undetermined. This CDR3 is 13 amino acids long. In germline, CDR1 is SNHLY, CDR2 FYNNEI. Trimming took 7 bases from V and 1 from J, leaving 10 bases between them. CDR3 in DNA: TGTGCCAGCAACCCAACAGAGAACACTGAAGCTTTCTTT. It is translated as CASNPTENTEAFF.

CDR3 in amino acids: CASSQDERGGNTGELFF. The CDR3 DNA reads as TGCGCCAGCAGCCAAGATGAACGGGGGGGCAACACCGGGGAGCTGTTTTTT. This sequence joins TRBV4-1 and TRBJ2-2, with 8 bases fitting TRBD2. This CDR3 comprises 17 residues. The germline V gene has CDR1 MGHRA and CDR2 YSYEKL. V trimming: 0 bases; J trimming: 2 bases; junction bases outside the gene matches: 5.